Below, one TCR beta chain is given with its context. Its antigen remains undetermined. No much larger clone is present one base from it, and per-base qualities are unavailable. The data originate from a study of blood T cells in healthy people across ages (dated by TCRdb to the mid-2010s). Turning to the overall study: In model experiments, template switching captured about one uniquely barcoded TCR beta cDNA molecule for every two T cells. Donors were grouped into four age groups: young (average 16 years), middle-aged (39), aged (around 66) and long-lived (around 80). Donors of different ages were randomly distributed across sequencing lanes to avoid experimental bias. The study measured age-related changes in TCR beta repertoire diversity using deep sequencing normalized with unique cDNA molecular identifiers. Using the same blood draw, the study looked at two additional independent replicas of 1 million unique cDNA reads for two donors, one aged 18 to 30 and the other aged 80 or older.

The roughly 39 donors, aged 6 to 90 years, were systemically healthy Caucasian individuals from Russia. Each donor gave roughly 11 milliliters of peripheral blood, drawn into EDTA-treated Vacutainer tubes. PBMCs were isolated by Ficoll-Paque density-gradient centrifugation, with at least 7 million obtained per sample. Trizol reagent was used to extract total RNA from PBMCs, with at least 5 micrograms per sample. For every donor, flow cytometry on a PBMC aliquot measured the percentage of naive CD45RAhigh/CD27high T cells. V gives up 3 bases and J gives up 2 bases, and the segment between their germline ends measures 10 bases. For CDR1 and CDR2, the germline V gene lists SGHTA and FQGTGA. The CDR3 covers 14 residues, taking in both the cysteine and the phenylalanine. This entry keeps only the CDR3 DNA: 42 bases, framed from base 1. Libraries came from 5' RACE. Sequenced on an Illumina HiSeq 2500. A second roughly 7 to 11 cycle PCR used a sample-barcoded 5' primer and a J-beta primer mix. Each TCR beta cDNA molecule received a unique molecular identifier from a template-switch 5' adaptor carrying 12 random nucleotides. Each sample yielded at least 3 million CDR3-containing paired-end reads. First-strand cDNA synthesis was performed from all RNA using the Mint cDNA synthesis kit, with priming by a TRBC-specific oligonucleotide. Following uracil-DNA glycosylase treatment, all cDNA underwent a first 18-cycle PCR with the universal primers M1SS and BC2_uni_R. The study's own analysis went as follows. Each sample was normalized by randomly selecting 1 million high-quality reads, each carrying a distinct molecular identifier. Instead of being binned into consensus sequences, reads that shared molecular identifiers were thrown out. MiTCR, set to a Q25 quality threshold and the strictest error-elimination algorithm, was used for CDR3 identification, clonotype clustering and error correction. A nonparametric unseen species model using Euler transformation provided a lower-bound estimate of total TCR beta diversity. Clones were called with MiXCR by TCRdb after fastp trimmed the public reads at Q25, and only in-frame beta chains were retained. Rows are combined by CDR3 protein, so each entry shows the most common genes and DNA. These V and J calls are TCRdb output, not the study's own analysis. The sample profile shows about 650,000 distinct CDR3 sequences; approximately 52% of them were found once. The biggest ten clones account for approximately 13% of the sample.

Here is what the overall study found, with its caveats: Compared with the aged group, the long-lived group had more naive CD4+ T cells, fewer expanded clones and increased TCR diversity, a pattern suggesting age selection. Bulk unsorted PBMC profiling prevented conclusive comparison of naive and antigen-experienced compartments. The CMV infection status of donors was not known, potentially confounding age-related changes in expanded clonotypes. Observed TCR beta diversity correlated strongly with the percentage of naive T cells measured by flow cytometry. Observed TCR beta diversity per million T cells fell roughly linearly with age, and a significant reduction was already apparent by age roughly 41. Estimates of total diversity based on one million sequenced T cells were considered lower bounds and underestimates.

Recombination joined TRBV7-3 with TRBJ2-5, and possibly TRBD2, on 6 matching bases. This receptor was taken from a woman aged 80 or over in good health. Sequencing input: blood. The CDR3 region reads CASSLGGTQETQYF. In nucleotides, the sequence is TGTGCCAGCAGCTTGGGGGGAACACAAGAGACCCAGTACTTC. With all but the CDR3 taken from the reference TRBV7-3 and TRBJ2-5 genes, the full variable domain is: GAGVSQTPSNKVTEKGKYVELRCDPISGHTALYWYRQSLGQGPEFLIYFQGTGAADDSGLPNDRFFAVRPEGSVSTLKIQRTERGDSAVYLCASSLGGTQETQYFGPGTRLLVL.